Listed here is a single T cell receptor (beta chain). Its specific antigen is unknown. No base quality values were provided; no much bigger clone lies one nucleotide off. The sample is drawn from a study of naive CD8 T cells in extremely preterm neonates (dated by TCRdb to between 2016 and 2019). Concerning the study at large: Sorted naive CD8+ T cells from four age groups (extremely preterm neonates, term neonates, young children and adults) were used in the study to compare TCRbeta CDR3 repertoires.

TCRbeta CDR3 regions were amplified from genomic DNA by a two-step, bias-controlled multiplex PCR. Primers specific for every TRBV and TRBJ gene segment were included in the multiplex PCR. TCRbeta repertoire data were generated with the immunoSEQ Assay. The authors' pipeline ran thus. A relative-frequency ratio and a modified nearest-neighbor algorithm were applied to filter and cluster reads so that closely related sequences were merged. IMGT annotation was the basis for assigning V, D and J genes to CDR3 sequences. Template counts were quantified against synthetic TCR CDR3 analog sequences and normalized for PCR amplification bias. Only unique productive sequences, defined as in-frame CDR3 sequences lacking stop codons, were included in the analyses. The immunoSEQ Analyzer software was used to calculate iChao1 richness and clonality, with clonality defined as 1 minus Pielou's evenness. Statistical testing was performed in JMP, using Student's t-test or a non-parametric test depending on Shapiro-Wilk normality results. This immuneACCESS table, as held by TCRdb, lists in-frame sequences with V and J called but not all clones. Of the missing ones, under half trace to an unresolved V gene in checked studies; the others have no known cause. V and J calls and clone size are those listed in that table; D and trimming were worked out from the DNA. The sample records some 4,900 clones, 97% of which are singletons. Of the sample, 0.45% to 0.55% is held by the ten largest clones.

Term cord blood came from roughly five elective full-term cesarean deliveries at roughly 36-41 weeks of gestation, without labor or rupture of membranes. The study excluded pregnancies involving fetal demise, active maternal HSV infection or known maternal HIV infection. A FACSAria III cell sorter was used to sort live, Annexin V-negative naive CD8+ T cells (CD3+CD8+CD45RA+CCR7+). Each sample yielded roughly 19,000 to 110,000 sorted naive CD8+ T cells. Mixed venous-arterial cord blood was collected with preassembled standardized sampling kits. Cord blood was held at room temperature and processed no more than 4 hours after collection. Mononuclear cells were isolated from diluted blood by Ficoll-Paque density gradient centrifugation. Before sorting, mononuclear cells were cryopreserved in approximately 10% DMSO plus 90% FBS and kept long term at -150 degrees C. After thawing, cells were stained with Annexin V along with antibodies against CD3, CD8, CCR7 and CD45RA. The DNeasy Blood and Tissue Kit was used to extract genomic DNA from sorted cell pellets that had been snap-frozen.

Summary of the overall study and its limitations: Preterm CDR3s were shorter, with fewer N additions and less junctional trimming, and were closer to germline than those of older groups. To track T cell development within individuals, the authors urged prospective longitudinal studies of preterm and term neonates. Among the limitations the authors pointed out were a small sample size and productive template counts that varied across preterm samples. Preterm neonates showed significantly lower iChao1 richness than every other age group (p < 0.05) along with an even clone distribution, indicating a less rich repertoire. A higher proportion of shared CDR3 nucleotide sequences was found in preterm neonates (2.7%) than in term neonates (about 0.4%), young children (approximately 0.03%) and adults (around 0.01%).

From V the trimming removes 0 bases and from J it removes 0 bases, while the gene matches leave 7 bases of the junction unaccounted for. Taken from the germline V gene, the CDR1 and CDR2 loops are KGHSH and LQKENI. The CDR3 numbers 17 residues from cysteine through phenylalanine. This entry keeps only the CDR3 DNA: 51 bases, framed from base 1. The source of this sequence is a newborn in good health. The sample taken for sequencing was naive CD8+ T cells from cord blood. This chain is built from TRBV18 and TRBJ2-5, with 7 junctional bases fitting TRBD2. This receptor carries the CDR3 CASSPPLTSSYQETQYF. The DNA is TGTGCCAGCTCACCACCGTTGACTAGCTCGTACCAAGAGACCCAGTACTTC.